This T cell receptor beta chain was recovered during a study of T-cell reconstitution after alpha-beta-depleted transplantation in children. The study's findings and limits: It was newly produced T cells that mostly accounted for T-cell counts and diversity one year after transplant.

CDR1 is SGHRS, CDR2 YFSETQ, per germline. V lost 5 bases, J lost 2 bases, and 11 bases stayed unmatched. The CDR3 loop spans 16 amino acids. Turning to this clonotype: Its antigen is undetermined.

TCRbeta library preparation incorporated unique molecular identifiers. TCRdb itself ran the PCR reads through MiXCR, one entry per CDR3 protein. The data contain around 800,000 distinct CDR3 sequences, roughly 15% of them singletons. The chain employs TRBV5-1 and TRBJ2-7; 9 nucleotides line up with TRBD1. Material: PBMCs, mostly from graft donor cells, obtained 360 days after TCRalphabeta/CD19-depleted stem cell transplant. The receptor was isolated from a male patient younger than 18 who had a stem cell transplant for acute lymphoblastic leukemia, so the T cells may come from the graft donor. The CDR3 DNA follows: TGCGCCAGCAGTTCCACCCCCCGGGACAGGGCCTACGAGCAGTACTTC. Residues: CASSSTPRDRAYEQYF.